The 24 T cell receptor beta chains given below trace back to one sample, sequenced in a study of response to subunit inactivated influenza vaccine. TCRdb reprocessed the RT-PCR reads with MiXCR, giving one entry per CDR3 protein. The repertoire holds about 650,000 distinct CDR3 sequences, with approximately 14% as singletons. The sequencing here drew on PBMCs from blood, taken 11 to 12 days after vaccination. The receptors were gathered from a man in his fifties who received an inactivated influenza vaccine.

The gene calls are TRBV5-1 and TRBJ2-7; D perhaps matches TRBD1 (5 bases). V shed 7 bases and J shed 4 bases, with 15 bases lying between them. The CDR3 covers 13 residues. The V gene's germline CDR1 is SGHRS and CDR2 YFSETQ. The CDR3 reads CASSQQELYEQYF. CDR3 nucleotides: TGCGCCAGCTCGCAACAGGAGCTTTACGAGCAGTACTTC.

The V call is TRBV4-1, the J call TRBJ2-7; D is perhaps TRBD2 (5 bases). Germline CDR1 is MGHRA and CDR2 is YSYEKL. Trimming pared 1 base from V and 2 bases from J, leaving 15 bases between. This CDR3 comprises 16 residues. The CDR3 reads CASSQVVGILTYEQYF. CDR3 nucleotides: TGCGCCAGCAGCCAAGTGGTCGGGATCTTGACCTACGAGCAGTACTTC.

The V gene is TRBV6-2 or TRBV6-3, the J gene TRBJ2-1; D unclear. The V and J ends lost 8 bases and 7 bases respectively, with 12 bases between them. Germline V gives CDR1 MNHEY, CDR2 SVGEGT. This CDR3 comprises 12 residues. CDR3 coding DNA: TGTGCCAGCTCCCTCCCACTAAATGAGCAGTTCTTC. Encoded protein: CASSLPLNEQFF.

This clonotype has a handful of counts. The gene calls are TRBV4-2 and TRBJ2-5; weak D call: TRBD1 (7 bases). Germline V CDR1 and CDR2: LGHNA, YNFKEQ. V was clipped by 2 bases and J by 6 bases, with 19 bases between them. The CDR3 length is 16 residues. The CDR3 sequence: CASSQLISGGGQTQYF. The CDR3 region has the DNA TGTGCCAGCAGCCAACTTATCTCAGGGGGAGGACAGACCCAGTACTTC.

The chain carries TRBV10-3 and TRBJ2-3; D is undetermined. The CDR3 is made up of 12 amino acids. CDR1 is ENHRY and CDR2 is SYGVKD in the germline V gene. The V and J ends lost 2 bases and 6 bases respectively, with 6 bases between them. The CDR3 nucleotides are TGTGCCATCAGTGAGGGCTCGGATACGCAGTATTTT. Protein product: CAISEGSDTQYF.

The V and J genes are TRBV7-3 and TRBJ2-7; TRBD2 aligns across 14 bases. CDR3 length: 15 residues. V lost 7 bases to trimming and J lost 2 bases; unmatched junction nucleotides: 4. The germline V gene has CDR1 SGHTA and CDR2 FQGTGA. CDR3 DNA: TGTGCCAGCAAGTCGACTAGCGGGAGGGCCTACGAGCAGTACTTC. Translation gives CASKSTSGRAYEQYF.

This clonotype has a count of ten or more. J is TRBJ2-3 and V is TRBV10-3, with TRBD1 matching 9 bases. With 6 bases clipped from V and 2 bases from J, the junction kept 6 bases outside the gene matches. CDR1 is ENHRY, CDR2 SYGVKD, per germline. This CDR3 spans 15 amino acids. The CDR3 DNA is TGTGCCATCAGGACCGGGACAGGGCCCACAGATACGCAGTATTTT. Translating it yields CAIRTGTGPTDTQYF.

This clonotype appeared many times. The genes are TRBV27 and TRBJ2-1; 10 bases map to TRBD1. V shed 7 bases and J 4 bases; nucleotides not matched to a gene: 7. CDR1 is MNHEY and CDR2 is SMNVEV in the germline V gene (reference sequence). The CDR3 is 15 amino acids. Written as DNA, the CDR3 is TGTGCCAGCACCGACGGGACAGGGGCTTACAATGAGCAGTTCTTC. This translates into CASTDGTGAYNEQFF.

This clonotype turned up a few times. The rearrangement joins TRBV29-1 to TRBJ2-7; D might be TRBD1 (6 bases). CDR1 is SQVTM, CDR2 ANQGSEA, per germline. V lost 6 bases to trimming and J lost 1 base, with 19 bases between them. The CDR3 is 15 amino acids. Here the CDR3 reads CSVSRGTTPSYEQYF. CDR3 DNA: TGCAGCGTCTCCCGAGGGACAACTCCATCCTACGAGCAGTACTTC.

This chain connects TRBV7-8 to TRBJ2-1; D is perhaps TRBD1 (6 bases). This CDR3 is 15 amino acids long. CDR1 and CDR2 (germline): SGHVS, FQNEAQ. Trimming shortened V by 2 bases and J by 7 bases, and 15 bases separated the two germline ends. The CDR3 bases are TGTGCCAGCAGCTTACGTATTGGGGGCCGGAATGAGCAGTTCTTC. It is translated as CASSLRIGGRNEQFF. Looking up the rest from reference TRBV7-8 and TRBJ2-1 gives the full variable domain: GAGVSQSPRYKVAKRGQDVALRCDPISGHVSLFWYQQALGQGPEFLTYFQNEAQLDKSGLPSDRFFAERPEGSVSTLKIQRTQQEDSAVYLCASSLRIGGRNEQFFGPGTRLTVL.

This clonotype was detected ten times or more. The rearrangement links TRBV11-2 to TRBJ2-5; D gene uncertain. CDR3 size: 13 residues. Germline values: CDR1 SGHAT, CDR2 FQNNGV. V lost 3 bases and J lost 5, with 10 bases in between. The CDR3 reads CASSFALLETQYF. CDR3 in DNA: TGTGCCAGCAGCTTTGCACTGCTGGAGACCCAGTACTTC.

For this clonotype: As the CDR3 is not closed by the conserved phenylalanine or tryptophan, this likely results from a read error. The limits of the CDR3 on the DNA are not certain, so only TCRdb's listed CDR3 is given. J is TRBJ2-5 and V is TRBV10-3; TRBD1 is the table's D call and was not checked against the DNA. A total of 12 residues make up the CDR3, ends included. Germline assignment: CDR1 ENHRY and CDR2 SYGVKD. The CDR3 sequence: CAISAPDHEPDL.

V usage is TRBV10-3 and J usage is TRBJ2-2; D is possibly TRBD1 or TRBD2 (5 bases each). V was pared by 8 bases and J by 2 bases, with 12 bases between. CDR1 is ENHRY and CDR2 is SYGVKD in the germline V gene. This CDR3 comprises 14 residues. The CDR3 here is CAIRQGVNTGELFF. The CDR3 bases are TGTGCCATCCGTCAGGGAGTTAACACCGGGGAGCTGTTTTTT.

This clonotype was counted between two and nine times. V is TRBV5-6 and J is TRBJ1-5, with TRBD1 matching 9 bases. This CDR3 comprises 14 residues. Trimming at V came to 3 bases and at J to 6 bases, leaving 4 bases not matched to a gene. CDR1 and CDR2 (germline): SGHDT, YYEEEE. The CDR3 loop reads CASSYTGGSQPQHF. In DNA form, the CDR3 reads TGTGCCAGCAGCTATACAGGGGGCAGTCAGCCCCAGCATTTT.

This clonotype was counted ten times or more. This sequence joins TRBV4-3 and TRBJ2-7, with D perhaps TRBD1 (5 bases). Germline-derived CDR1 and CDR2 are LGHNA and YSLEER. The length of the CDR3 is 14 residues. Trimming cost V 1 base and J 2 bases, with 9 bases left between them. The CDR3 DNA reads TGCGCCAGCAGCCAAGGTGTAGGGGCCTACGAGCAGTACTTC. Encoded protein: CASSQGVGAYEQYF.

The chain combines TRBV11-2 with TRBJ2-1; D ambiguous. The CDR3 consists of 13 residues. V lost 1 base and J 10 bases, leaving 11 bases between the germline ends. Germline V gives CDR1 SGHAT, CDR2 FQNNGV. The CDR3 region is CASSLGASREQFF. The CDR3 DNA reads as TGTGCCAGCAGCTTAGGCGCCAGTCGGGAGCAGTTCTTC.

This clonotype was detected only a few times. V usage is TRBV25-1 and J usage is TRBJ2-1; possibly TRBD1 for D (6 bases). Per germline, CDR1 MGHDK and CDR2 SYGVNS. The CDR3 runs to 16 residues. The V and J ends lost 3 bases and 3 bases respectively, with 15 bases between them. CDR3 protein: CASSDQGGPFYNEQFF. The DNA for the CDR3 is TGTGCCAGCAGTGATCAAGGGGGTCCCTTCTACAATGAGCAGTTCTTC.

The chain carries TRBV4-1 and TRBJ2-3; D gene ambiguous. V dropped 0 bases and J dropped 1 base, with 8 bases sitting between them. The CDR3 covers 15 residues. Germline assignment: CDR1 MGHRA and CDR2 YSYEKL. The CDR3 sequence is CASSQDSPGTDTQYF. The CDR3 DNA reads TGCGCCAGCAGCCAAGATTCCCCTGGCACAGATACGCAGTATTTT.

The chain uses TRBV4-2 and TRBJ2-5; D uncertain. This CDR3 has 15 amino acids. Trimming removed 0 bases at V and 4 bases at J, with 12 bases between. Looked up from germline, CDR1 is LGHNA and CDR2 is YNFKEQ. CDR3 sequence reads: CASSQDRRVVETQYF. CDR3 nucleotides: TGTGCCAGCAGCCAAGATCGTAGGGTGGTAGAGACCCAGTACTTC.

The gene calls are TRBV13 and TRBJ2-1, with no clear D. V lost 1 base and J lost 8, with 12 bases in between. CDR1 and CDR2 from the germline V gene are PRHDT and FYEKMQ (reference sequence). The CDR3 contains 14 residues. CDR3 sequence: CASSLVVAGHEQFF. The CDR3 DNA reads TGTGCCAGCAGCTTAGTGGTCGCTGGGCATGAGCAGTTCTTC.

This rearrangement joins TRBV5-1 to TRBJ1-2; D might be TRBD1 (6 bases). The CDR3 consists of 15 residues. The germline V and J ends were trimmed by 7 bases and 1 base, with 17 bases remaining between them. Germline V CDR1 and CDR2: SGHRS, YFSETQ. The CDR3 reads CASGHGGLYNYGYTF. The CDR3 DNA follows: TGCGCCAGCGGCCATGGGGGGCTCTATAACTATGGCTACACCTTC. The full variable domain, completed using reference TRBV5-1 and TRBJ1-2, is KAGVTQTPRYLIKTRGQQVTLSCSPISGHRSVSWYQQTPGQGLQFLFEYFSETQRNKGNFPGRFSGRQFSNSRSEMNVSTLELGDSALYLCASGHGGLYNYGYTFGSGTRLTVV.

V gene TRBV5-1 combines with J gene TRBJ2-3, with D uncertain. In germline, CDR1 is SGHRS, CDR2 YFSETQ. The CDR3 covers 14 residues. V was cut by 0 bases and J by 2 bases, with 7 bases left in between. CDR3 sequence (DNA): TGCGCCAGCAGCTTGGCCGGAAACACAGATACGCAGTATTTT. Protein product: CASSLAGNTDTQYF.

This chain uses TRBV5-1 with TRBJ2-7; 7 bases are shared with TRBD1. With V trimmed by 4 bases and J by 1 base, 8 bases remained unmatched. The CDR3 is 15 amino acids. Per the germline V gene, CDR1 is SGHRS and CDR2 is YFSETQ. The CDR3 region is CASSRQGRRSYEQYF. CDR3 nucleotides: TGCGCCAGCAGCCGACAGGGTCGGCGATCCTACGAGCAGTACTTC.

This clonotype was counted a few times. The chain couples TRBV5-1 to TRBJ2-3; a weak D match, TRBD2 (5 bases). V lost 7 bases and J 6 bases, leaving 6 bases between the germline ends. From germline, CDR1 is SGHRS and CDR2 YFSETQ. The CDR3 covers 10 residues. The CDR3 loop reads CASGEDTQYF. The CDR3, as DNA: TGCGCCAGCGGGGAGGATACGCAGTATTTT.